The subject of this entry is one T cell receptor beta chain. Antigen specificity is unknown. The source of the sample is a study of siplizumab effects on memory and regulatory T cells. Germline-derived CDR1 and CDR2 are SEHNR and FQNEAQ (reference sequence). The CDR3 loop spans 14 amino acids. Deletions cut 1 base from V and 7 bases from J, with 13 bases between. The authors kept the mixed lymphocyte reaction cells in coculture at 37°C for over five days. Profiling relied on immunoSEQ multiplex PCR, and the TCRdb table lists in-frame clones only, not all of them. This table holds 11,000 to 15,000 clones, about 47% found once.

The rearrangement uses TRBV7-9 and TRBJ1-2; D unresolved. The TCR originated in a human donor in good health; the cells came from an allogeneic mixed lymphocyte reaction. The sample was CFSE-low (dividing) CD4+ T cells sorted from an allogeneic mixed lymphocyte reaction. CDR3 loop: CASSLVRKGGGYTF. CDR3 nucleotides: TGTGCCAGCAGCTTAGTCCGAAAGGGTGGTGGCTACACCTTC.